The 23 T cell receptor beta chains below all came from one sample that was sequenced in a study of beta chain features in type 1 diabetes. Findings and caveats of the study: Type 1 diabetes patients had TCRB CDR3s that were shorter (moderately but significantly so) in all four CD4+ subsets.

Expressed TCRB transcripts were sequenced because the entire RNA isolate underwent reverse transcription. Generated by immunoSEQ multiplex PCR, the TCRdb table keeps only in-frame clones and is missing some. The sample includes about 650,000 clones, over 10% of them seen just once. Their target antigens are unknown. The sample was naive CD4+ T cells from blood. The receptors were gathered from a man aged 25-45 years with type 1 diabetes.

This clone was detected only a few times. At one boundary the junction diverges from the germline segment, which might be a read error. The J gene is TRBJ2-1, the V gene TRBV5-1, with TRBD1 identical over 12 bases. Germline V CDR1 and CDR2: SGHRS, YFSETQ. The CDR3 has 15 amino acids. This CDR3 is CASSLGQGAFNEQFF. In DNA, the CDR3 is TGCGCCAGCAGTTTGGGACAGGGGGCTTTCAATGAGCAGTTCTTC.

In its sample, this clone was seen a few times. This chain joins TRBV4-3 and TRBJ2-1; D unclear. V lost 4 bases to trimming and J lost 4 bases, with 5 bases between them. CDR1 and CDR2 (germline): LGHNA, YSLEER. CDR3 length: 12 residues. DNA of the CDR3: TGCGCCAGCAGCCTAAGGTACAATGAGCAGTTCTTC. This encodes CASSLRYNEQFF.

The chain carries TRBV4-3 and TRBJ2-7; 9 bases agree with TRBD1. CDR3 length equals 17 residues. The V gene's germline CDR1 is LGHNA and CDR2 YSLEER. The J segment lost 1 base and the V segment lost 3 bases, leaving 10 bases of the junction unmatched. This CDR3 reads CASSQEKSGQGSYEQYF. DNA of the CDR3: TGCGCCAGCAGCCAGGAGAAGTCAGGACAGGGGTCCTACGAGCAGTACTTC.

The sample holds a few counts of this clone. The V call is TRBV2, the J call TRBJ1-4; 7 bases line up with TRBD1. The CDR3 length is 15 residues. The germline V gene has CDR1 SNHLY and CDR2 FYNNEI. J was trimmed by 6 bases and V by 6 bases; bases with no gene match: 10. For the CDR3, the DNA is TGTGCCAGCAGCTCCCAACAGGGGTACGATGAAAAACTGTTTTTT. Translated: CASSSQQGYDEKLFF.

This clone was counted only a few times. This rearrangement joins TRBV7-2 to TRBJ2-5; TRBD2 matches at 7 bases. The CDR3 is 15 amino acids. CDR1 SGHTA and CDR2 FQGNSA come from the germline V gene. The trim removed 1 base at V and 5 bases at J, leaving 7 bases unmatched. The CDR3 protein is CASSLVGGEEETQYF. The CDR3 DNA sequence: TGTGCCAGCAGCTTAGTTGGGGGGGAGGAGGAGACCCAGTACTTC. The entire variable domain, with the rest obtained from reference TRBV7-2 and TRBJ2-5, is as follows: GAGVSQSPSNKVTEKGKDVELRCDPISGHTALYWYRQSLGQGLEFLIYFQGNSAPDKSGLPSDRFSAERTGGSVSTLTIQRTQQEDSAVYLCASSLVGGEEETQYFGPGTRLLVL.

In its sample, this clone was seen a few times. The chain has TRBV30 and TRBJ2-5, with D perhaps TRBD2 (5 bases). Per germline, CDR1 GTSNPN and CDR2 SVGIG (reference sequence). Trimming removed 0 bases at V and 0 bases at J, with 11 bases between. There are 15 residues in the CDR3. CDR3 region: CAWSVLEGYQETQYF. CDR3 sequence (DNA): TGTGCCTGGAGTGTACTAGAGGGATACCAAGAGACCCAGTACTTC.

This chain joins TRBV29-1 and TRBJ1-5; D gene unclear. Deletions cut 7 bases from V and 4 bases from J, with 14 bases between. The CDR3 loop spans 13 amino acids. The germline V gene has CDR1 SQVTM and CDR2 ANQGSEA. The CDR3 coding sequence is TGCAGCGCGGTCGACGGAAGGAATCAGCCCCAGCATTTT. It encodes CSAVDGRNQPQHF.

This clone has a count of ten or more. The rearrangement uses TRBV30 and TRBJ2-2; D is undetermined. Germline lookup yields CDR1 GTSNPN and CDR2 SVGIG (reference sequence). This CDR3 region has 12 residues. V lost 1 base, J lost 7 bases, and 7 bases lay in between. The CDR3 protein is CAWSDPGGELFF. The CDR3 DNA reads TGTGCCTGGAGTGACCCTGGCGGGGAGCTGTTTTTT.

The chain employs TRBV7-9 and TRBJ1-4; TRBD1 aligns across 10 bases. Germline assignment: CDR1 SEHNR and CDR2 FQNEAQ (reference sequence). The CDR3 has 15 residues. Unmatched junction bases numbered 7, after V lost 5 bases and J lost 7 bases. The CDR3 DNA reads as TGTGCCAGCAGCGCGCGGACAGGGGGAGGTGAAAAACTGTTTTTT. It translates to CASSARTGGGEKLFF. The full variable domain, completed using reference TRBV7-9 and TRBJ1-4, is DTGVSQNPRHKITKRGQNVTFRCDPISEHNRLYWYRQTLGQGPEFLTYFQNEAQLEKSRLLSDRFSAERPKGSFSTLEIQRTEQGDSAMYLCASSARTGGGEKLFFGSGTQLSVL.

This chain joins TRBV11-3 and TRBJ1-1; D call uncertain. CDR1 is SGHNT, CDR2 YENEEA, per germline. This CDR3 contains 11 residues. V dropped 5 bases and J dropped 12 bases, with 13 bases sitting between them. CDR3 DNA: TGTGCCAGCAGCCGTAACGAGGACTCTTTCTTT. Amino acids: CASSRNEDSFF.

This clone was observed many times. Other DNA sequences of this sample code for an identical CDR3. This chain links TRBV13 with TRBJ1-2; a weak D match, TRBD1 (6 bases). Trimming cost V 4 bases and J 5 bases, with 11 bases left between them. CDR1 is PRHDT, CDR2 FYEKMQ, per germline (reference sequence). The CDR3 contains 13 residues. This CDR3 reads CASSSRTAYGYTF. In DNA, the CDR3 is TGTGCCAGCAGCTCAAGGACAGCATATGGCTACACCTTC.

V and J are TRBV6-6 and TRBJ2-1, with 9 positions matching TRBD2. V shed 5 bases and J 9 bases; nucleotides not matched to a gene: 11. Per germline, CDR1 MNHNY and CDR2 SVGAGI (reference sequence). The CDR3 runs 15 residues. CDR3: CASSPPLGTSPEQFF. CDR3 in DNA: TGTGCCAGCAGTCCTCCTCTAGGGACTAGCCCTGAGCAGTTCTTC.

The chain uses TRBV27 and TRBJ1-2; TRBD1 matches at 8 bases. The CDR3 totals 14 residues. Unmatched junction bases numbered 12, after V lost 6 bases and J lost 9 bases. CDR1 MNHEY and CDR2 SMNVEV come from the germline V gene (reference sequence). CDR3 residues: CASRRQGSGGRYTF. CDR3 DNA: TGTGCCAGCAGAAGACAGGGGAGTGGGGGTCGCTACACCTTC.

The table lists this clone with a few counts. The chain employs TRBV7-9 and TRBJ1-2; D uncertain. Looked up from germline, CDR1 is SEHNR and CDR2 is FQNEAQ (reference sequence). Trimming stripped 1 base from V and 1 base from J, with 10 bases between. The CDR3 is made up of 15 amino acids. The CDR3 nucleotides read TGTGCCAGCAGCTTAGGCAGAGTAGATAACTATGGCTACACCTTC. It translates to CASSLGRVDNYGYTF.

The chain uses TRBV28 and TRBJ1-6; D is uncertain. The germline V gene has CDR1 MDHEN and CDR2 SYDVKM. Trimming removed 6 bases from V and 8 bases from J, with 20 bases in between. This CDR3 contains 16 residues. CDR3 residues: CASRLLSGSSDSPLHF. The CDR3 bases are TGTGCCAGCAGACTTCTCTCGGGCTCGTCGGATTCACCCCTCCACTTT.

This clone has more than one count but fewer than ten. The CDR3 nucleotides read TGTGCCAGCAGCCAAGATCGACTTATCGAGCAGTACTTC. Its protein product is CASSQDRLIEQYF. This chain joins TRBV4-2 and TRBJ2-7, with D unresolved. V gave up 0 bases and J gave up 6 bases, with 9 bases separating them. Germline lookup yields CDR1 LGHNA and CDR2 YNFKEQ. The CDR3 spans 13 residues.

The rearrangement uses TRBV4-3 and TRBJ1-4, with D uncertain. CDR1 is LGHNA and CDR2 is YSLEER in the germline V gene. The ends were cut back, 4 bases at V and 5 bases at J, with 14 bases in the middle. This CDR3 has 15 amino acids. This chain's CDR3 is CASSPGPWSNEKLFF. The DNA of the CDR3 is TGCGCCAGCAGCCCCGGTCCCTGGTCGAATGAAAAACTGTTTTTT.

The V and J genes are TRBV9 and TRBJ2-7; TRBD1 aligns across 7 bases. The CDR3 sequence is 13 residues long. Germline trimming cut 4 bases from V and 4 bases from J; bases unmatched to any gene: 5. The germline CDR1 and CDR2 sequences are SGDLS and YYNGEE. The CDR3, as DNA: TGTGCCAGCAGCCTCCGGGACAGTTACGAGCAGTACTTC. It encodes CASSLRDSYEQYF. Full variable domain (outside the CDR3, taken from reference TRBV9 and TRBJ2-7): DSGVTQTPKHLITATGQRVTLRCSPRSGDLSVYWYQQSLDQGLQFLIQYYNGEERAKGNILERFSAQQFPDLHSELNLSSLELGDSALYFCASSLRDSYEQYFGPGTRLTVT.

The rearrangement joins TRBV5-1 to TRBJ2-1; 7 bases line up with TRBD2. Germline V lookup: CDR1 SGHRS, CDR2 YFSETQ. The CDR3 length is 14 residues. Trimming took 1 base from V and 2 from J; bases not matched to a gene: 0. CDR3 loop: CASSLRGAYNEQFF. The CDR3 nucleotides read TGCGCCAGCAGCTTGCGGGGGGCCTACAATGAGCAGTTCTTC. Full variable domain (missing parts from reference TRBV5-1 and TRBJ2-1): KAGVTQTPRYLIKTRGQQVTLSCSPISGHRSVSWYQQTPGQGLQFLFEYFSETQRNKGNFPGRFSGRQFSNSRSEMNVSTLELGDSALYLCASSLRGAYNEQFFGPGTRLTVL.

The chain is built from TRBV11-2 and TRBJ2-2; a weak D match, TRBD1 (6 bases). Germline loops: CDR1 SGHAT, CDR2 FQNNGV. The V end was cut by 5 bases, the J end by 0 bases, with 10 bases between. The CDR3 runs 15 residues. The CDR3 protein is CASSPQGTNTGELFF. The CDR3 DNA sequence: TGTGCCAGCAGCCCCCAGGGGACGAACACCGGGGAGCTGTTTTTT.

The chain is built from TRBV2 and TRBJ1-2; D gene unclear. The CDR3 consists of 12 residues. Trimming pared 2 bases from V and 5 bases from J, leaving 6 bases between. Germline V gives CDR1 SNHLY, CDR2 FYNNEI. The CDR3 DNA follows: TGTGCCAGCAGTGAATACGAATATGGCTACACCTTC. This gives the protein CASSEYEYGYTF.

This rearrangement joins TRBV30 to TRBJ2-1; D gene ambiguous. The CDR3 length is 11 residues. The V gene's germline CDR1 is GTSNPN and CDR2 SVGIG (reference sequence). V gave up 1 base and J gave up 9 bases, with 7 bases separating them. The chain's CDR3 is CAWSGNGEQFF. The CDR3, as DNA: TGTGCCTGGAGTGGAAACGGTGAGCAGTTCTTC.

This clone was picked up a small number of times. The J gene is TRBJ2-7, the V gene TRBV19, with a weak D call TRBD2 (5 bases). The CDR3 spans 14 residues. Germline-derived CDR1 and CDR2 are LNHDA and SQIVND (reference sequence). V was pared by 3 bases and J by 5 bases, with 14 bases between. In DNA form, the CDR3 reads TGTGCCAGTAGTATTAGTGAAGGGAGCAACGAGCAGTACTTC. Amino acids: CASSISEGSNEQYF.